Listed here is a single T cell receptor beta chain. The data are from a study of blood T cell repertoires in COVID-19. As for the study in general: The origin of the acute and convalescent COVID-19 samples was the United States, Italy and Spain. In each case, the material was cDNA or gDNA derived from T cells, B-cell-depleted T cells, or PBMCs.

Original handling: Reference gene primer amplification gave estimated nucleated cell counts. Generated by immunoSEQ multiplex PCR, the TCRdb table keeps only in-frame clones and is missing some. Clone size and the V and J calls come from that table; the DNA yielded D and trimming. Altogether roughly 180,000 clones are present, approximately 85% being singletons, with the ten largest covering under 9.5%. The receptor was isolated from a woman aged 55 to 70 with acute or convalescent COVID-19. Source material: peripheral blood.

CDR3 loop: CASRRPGLDSELFF. The CDR3 DNA follows: TGCGCCAGCCGAAGGCCGGGACTAGATTCGGAGCTGTTTTTT. The rearrangement joins TRBV5-1 to TRBJ2-2, with 8 bases aligning to TRBD2. This CDR3 region has 14 residues. The ends lost 7 bases at V and 10 bases at J; junction bases unmatched: 12. From germline, CDR1 is SGHRS and CDR2 YFSETQ.